This T cell receptor beta chain was captured by sequencing in a study of T cell clonotyping in hematopoietic cell transplantation. The CDR3 consists of 15 residues. Per the germline V gene, CDR1 is ENHRY and CDR2 is SYGVKD. The germline V and J ends were trimmed by 6 bases and 0 bases, with 11 bases remaining between them. Regarding this clone: No antigen is known for it.

Profiling relied on immunoSEQ multiplex PCR, and the TCRdb table lists in-frame clones only, not all of them. The table records about 27,000 clones, 95% of them present only once. Study-wide findings and caveats: Recipient TCR diversity dropped after transplant; expanded clonotypes rose from day 30 to 180. Few recipient clonotypes overlapped donors; over 95% were de novo at given depth. Higher Inverse Simpson Index values in graft donor and pretransplant recipient predicted broader posttransplant TCR diversity.

This receptor was obtained from a man aged 45 to 65 in good health. Some clones in this sample may be carry-over from other donors' samples. Sequencing used peripheral blood mononuclear cells. The chain joins TRBV10-3 to TRBJ1-4; D gene unclear. The chain's CDR3 is CAISQQAATNEKLFF. Written as DNA, the CDR3 is TGTGCCATCAGCCAGCAAGCTGCAACTAATGAAAAACTGTTTTTT.